The entry that follows covers one T cell receptor beta chain sequence. Its antigen is still unknown. CDR3 length equals 15 residues. V gave up 8 bases and J gave up 6 bases; unmatched junction bases: 15. Germline assignment: CDR1 MGHRA and CDR2 YSYEKL. The data originate from a study of T cell repertoires in cytomegalovirus infection. Overall study results and limits: CMV carriers having the relevant HLA were flagged by cumulative public TCR beta family frequency.

TCRdb re-called the reads through MiXCR, storing one row per CDR3 protein. This table holds about 770,000 distinct CDR3 sequences, approximately 32% found once. The TCR comes from a human donor in good health (CMV status not recorded). Some clones in this sample may be carry-over from other donors' samples. The sequencing used cultured CD8+ T cells from PBMCs, collected from culture after CMV antigen stimulation. This chain links TRBV4-1 with TRBJ2-7, with 8 bases lining up with TRBD2. CDR3 residues: CASSGAGTSGVEQYF. CDR3 bases: TGCGCCAGCTCAGGGGCTGGGACTAGTGGGGTCGAGCAGTACTTC.